What follows are 4 T cell receptor beta chains derived from one specimen sequenced in a study of T-cell reconstitution after alpha-beta-depleted transplantation in children. The TCRbeta library incorporated unique molecular identifiers. TCRdb passed the PCR reads through MiXCR, listing each CDR3 protein once. The profile shows a few hundred thousand distinct CDR3 sequences, about an eighth of them singletons. Sequences were derived from PBMCs, mostly from graft donor cells, sampled 360 days after TCRalphabeta/CD19-depleted stem cell transplant. These TCRs come from a male patient between 5 and 17 years old who had a stem cell transplant for acute myeloid leukemia, so the T cells may come from the graft donor.

The genes are TRBV28 and TRBJ2-1; 7 bases fit TRBD1. The junction had 8 bases not matched to a gene; V was cut back by 3 bases and J by 0 bases. This CDR3 contains 17 residues. Germline V CDR1 and CDR2: MDHEN, SYDVKM. The CDR3 region is CASSFIGGGYSYNEQFF. CDR3 in DNA: TGTGCCAGCAGTTTTATAGGGGGCGGATACTCCTACAATGAGCAGTTCTTC.

This clonotype came up many times. J is TRBJ2-3 and V is TRBV4-3, with D perhaps TRBD2 (6 bases). CDR3 length: 15 residues. Trimming pared 0 bases from V and 5 bases from J, leaving 12 bases between. CDR1 is LGHNA and CDR2 is YSLEER in the germline V gene. CDR3 amino acids: CASSQDSRREDTQYF. Here the CDR3 DNA reads TGCGCCAGCAGCCAAGATTCTAGGCGGGAAGATACGCAGTATTTT.

Only a few counts were recorded for this clonotype. The genes are TRBV27 and TRBJ2-1; D tentatively fits TRBD1 or TRBD2 (5 bases each). Germline V gene lookup returns CDR1 MNHEY and CDR2 SMNVEV (reference sequence). V was shortened by 6 bases and J by 4 bases, with 16 bases between the two germline ends. The CDR3 totals 15 residues. CDR3 sequence: CASSRGRLRYNEQFF. As DNA, the CDR3 is TGTGCCAGCAGCCGGGGACGTCTACGTTACAATGAGCAGTTCTTC.

This clonotype was counted at least ten times. The junction departs from the called germline gene at one end, perhaps through a read error. The chain links TRBV7-9 to TRBJ2-5, with a tentative D call TRBD2 (5 bases). The CDR3 spans 14 residues. The germline V gene encodes CDR1 SEHNR and CDR2 FQNEAQ (reference sequence). For the CDR3, the DNA is TGCGCCAGCAGCTTGGCGGGCTTCCAAGAGACCCAGTACTTC. The encoded protein is CASSLAGFQETQYF. The whole variable domain, filled in from reference TRBV7-9 and TRBJ2-5, reads DTGVSQNPRHKITKRGQNVTFRCDPISEHNRLYWYRQTLGQGPEFLTYFQNEAQLEKSRLLSDRFSAERPKGSFSTLEIQRTEQGDSAMYLCASSLAGFQETQYFGPGTRLLVL.